The present T cell receptor (beta chain) was sequenced within a study of cytomegalovirus exposure and HLA in healthy donors. Germline V lookup: CDR1 SGHTA, CDR2 FQGNSA. V lost 7 bases, J lost 5 bases, and 10 bases stayed unmatched. The CDR3 extends over 14 amino acids. Overall study findings and caveats: Previous analysis showed most TCR beta V segments were productive about 87% or about 30% of the time. A later analysis appeared to link common viral pathogens to several of the most significant clusters.

Primers: 60 Vbeta forward and 13 Jbeta reverse. The protocol was immunoSEQ multiplex PCR, while the TCRdb copy is restricted to in-frame clones and leaves out a portion. The repertoire holds roughly 190,000 clones, over 75% seen once, with approximately 6.3% in the top ten. Details on this clone: Its target is not known.

This chain connects TRBV7-2 to TRBJ2-5; 7 bases map to TRBD2. The clonotype originates from a man between 35 and 55 years old in good health and CMV-seropositive. The sequenced sample was PBMCs. In DNA, the CDR3 is TGTGCCAGCAAGCCAGGACTAGTCAGCGAGACCCAGTACTTC. This encodes CASKPGLVSETQYF.